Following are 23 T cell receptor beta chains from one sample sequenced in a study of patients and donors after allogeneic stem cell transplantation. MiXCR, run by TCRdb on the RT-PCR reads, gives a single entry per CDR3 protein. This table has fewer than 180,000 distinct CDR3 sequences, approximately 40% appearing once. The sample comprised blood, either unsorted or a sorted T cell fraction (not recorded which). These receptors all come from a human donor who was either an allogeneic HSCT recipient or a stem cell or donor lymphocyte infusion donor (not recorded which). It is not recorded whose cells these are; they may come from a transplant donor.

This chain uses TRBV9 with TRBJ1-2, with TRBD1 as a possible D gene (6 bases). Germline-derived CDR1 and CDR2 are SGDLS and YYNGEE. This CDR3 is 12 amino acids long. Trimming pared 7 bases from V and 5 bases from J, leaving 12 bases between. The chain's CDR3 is CASRGQEYGYTF. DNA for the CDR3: TGTGCCAGCCGGGGGCAGGAATATGGCTACACCTTC.

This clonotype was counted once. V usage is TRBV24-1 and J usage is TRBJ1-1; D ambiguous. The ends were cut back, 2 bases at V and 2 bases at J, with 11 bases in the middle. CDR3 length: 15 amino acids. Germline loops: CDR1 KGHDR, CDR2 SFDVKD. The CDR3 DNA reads TGTGCCACCAGTGATTCGCGGATTCCTAACACTGAAGCTTTCTTT. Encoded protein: CATSDSRIPNTEAFF.

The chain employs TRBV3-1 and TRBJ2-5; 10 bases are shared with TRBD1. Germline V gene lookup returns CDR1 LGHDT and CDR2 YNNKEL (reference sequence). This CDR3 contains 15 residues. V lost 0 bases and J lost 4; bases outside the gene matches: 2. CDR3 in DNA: TGTGCCAGCAGCCAAGAAGGGGACAGGGGAGAGACCCAGTACTTC. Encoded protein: CASSQEGDRGETQYF.

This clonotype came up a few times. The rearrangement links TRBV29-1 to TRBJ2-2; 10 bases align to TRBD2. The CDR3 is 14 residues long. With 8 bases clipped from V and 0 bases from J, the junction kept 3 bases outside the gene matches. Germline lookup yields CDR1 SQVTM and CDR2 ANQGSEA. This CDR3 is CSLAGAPNTGELFF. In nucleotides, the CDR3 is TGCAGCCTAGCGGGGGCCCCGAACACCGGGGAGCTGTTTTTT.

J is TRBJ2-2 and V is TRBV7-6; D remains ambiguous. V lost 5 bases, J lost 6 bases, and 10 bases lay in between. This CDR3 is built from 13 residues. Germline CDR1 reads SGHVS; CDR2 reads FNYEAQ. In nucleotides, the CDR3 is TGTGCCAGCAGCGGGGAATGGGCCGGGGAGCTGTTTTTT. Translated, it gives CASSGEWAGELFF.

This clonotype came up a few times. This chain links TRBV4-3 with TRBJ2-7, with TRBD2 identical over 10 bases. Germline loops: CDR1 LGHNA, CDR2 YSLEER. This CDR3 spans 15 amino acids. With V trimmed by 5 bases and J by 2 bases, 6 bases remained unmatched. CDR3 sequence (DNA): TGCGCCAGCAGCGTCGGACTAGCGGACCCCTACGAGCAGTACTTC. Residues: CASSVGLADPYEQYF.

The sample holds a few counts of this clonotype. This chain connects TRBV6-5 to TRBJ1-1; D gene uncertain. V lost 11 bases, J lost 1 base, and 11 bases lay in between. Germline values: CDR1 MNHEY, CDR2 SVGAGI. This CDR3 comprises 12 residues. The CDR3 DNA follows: TGTGCCGTGCTTTACGGGAACACTGAAGCTTTCTTT. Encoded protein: CAVLYGNTEAFF.

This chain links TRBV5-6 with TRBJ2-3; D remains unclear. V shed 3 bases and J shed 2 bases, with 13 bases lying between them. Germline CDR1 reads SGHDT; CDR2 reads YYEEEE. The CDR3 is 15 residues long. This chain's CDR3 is CASSSYWAPTDTQYF. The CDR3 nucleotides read TGTGCCAGCAGCTCCTACTGGGCCCCCACAGATACGCAGTATTTT.

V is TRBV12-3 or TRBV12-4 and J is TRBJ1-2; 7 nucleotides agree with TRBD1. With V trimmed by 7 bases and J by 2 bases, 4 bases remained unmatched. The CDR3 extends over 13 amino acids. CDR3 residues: CASNKGANYGYTF. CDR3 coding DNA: TGTGCCAGCAATAAGGGGGCAAACTATGGCTACACCTTC.

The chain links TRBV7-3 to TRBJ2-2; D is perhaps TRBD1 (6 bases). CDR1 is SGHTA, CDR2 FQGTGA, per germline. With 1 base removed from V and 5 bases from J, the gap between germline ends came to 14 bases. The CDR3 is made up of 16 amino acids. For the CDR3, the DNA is TGTGCCAGCAGCTTAAACCCTACAGGGCCGACCGGGGAGCTGTTTTTT. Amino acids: CASSLNPTGPTGELFF.

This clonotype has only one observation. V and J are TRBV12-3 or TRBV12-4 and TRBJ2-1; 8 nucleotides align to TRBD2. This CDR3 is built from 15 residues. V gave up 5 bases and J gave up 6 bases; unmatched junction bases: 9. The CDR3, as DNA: TGTGCCAGCAGTAGGGGACTAGGAGGGGGCAATGAGCAGTTCTTC. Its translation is CASSRGLGGGNEQFF.

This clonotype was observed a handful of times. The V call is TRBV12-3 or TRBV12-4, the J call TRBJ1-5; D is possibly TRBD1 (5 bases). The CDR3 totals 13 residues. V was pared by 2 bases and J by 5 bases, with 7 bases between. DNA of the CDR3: TGTGCCAGCAGTTTAATAGGGGATCAGCCCCAGCATTTT. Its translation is CASSLIGDQPQHF.

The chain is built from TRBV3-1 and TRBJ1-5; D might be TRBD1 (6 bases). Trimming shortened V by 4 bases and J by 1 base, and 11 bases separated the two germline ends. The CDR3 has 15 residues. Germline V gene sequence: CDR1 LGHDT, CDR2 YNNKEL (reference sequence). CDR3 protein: CASSPEGGSNQPQHF. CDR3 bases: TGTGCCAGCAGCCCCGAGGGGGGGAGCAATCAGCCCCAGCATTTT.

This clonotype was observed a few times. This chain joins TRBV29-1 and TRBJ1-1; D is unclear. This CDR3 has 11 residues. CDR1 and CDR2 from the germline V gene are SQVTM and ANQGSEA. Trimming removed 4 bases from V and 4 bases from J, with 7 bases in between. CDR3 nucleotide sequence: TGCAGCGTTGGAAGGAGCACTGAAGCTTTCTTT. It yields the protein CSVGRSTEAFF. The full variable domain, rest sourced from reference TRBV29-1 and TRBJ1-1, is SAVISQKPSRDICQRGTSLTIQCQVDSQVTMMFWYRQQPGQSLTLIATANQGSEATYESGFVIDKFPISRPNLTFSTLTVSNMSPEDSSIYLCSVGRSTEAFFGQGTRLTVV.

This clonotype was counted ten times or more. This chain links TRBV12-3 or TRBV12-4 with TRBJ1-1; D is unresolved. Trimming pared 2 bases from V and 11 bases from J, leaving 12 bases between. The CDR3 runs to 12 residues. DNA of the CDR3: TGTGCCAGCAGTTTAATGAGGGCGGGGGCTTTCTTT. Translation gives CASSLMRAGAFF.

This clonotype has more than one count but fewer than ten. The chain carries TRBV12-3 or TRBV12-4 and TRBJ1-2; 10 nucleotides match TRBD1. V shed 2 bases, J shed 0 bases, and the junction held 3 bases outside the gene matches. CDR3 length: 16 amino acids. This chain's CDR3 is CASSLTGQGANYGYTF. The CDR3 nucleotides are TGTGCCAGCAGTTTAACCGGACAGGGGGCTAACTATGGCTACACCTTC.

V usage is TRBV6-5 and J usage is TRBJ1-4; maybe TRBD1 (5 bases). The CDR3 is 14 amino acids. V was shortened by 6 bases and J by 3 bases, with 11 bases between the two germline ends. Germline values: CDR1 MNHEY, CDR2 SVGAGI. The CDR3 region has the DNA TGTGCCAGCAGGAGGGGTTGGGCTAATGAAAAACTGTTTTTT. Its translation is CASRRGWANEKLFF.

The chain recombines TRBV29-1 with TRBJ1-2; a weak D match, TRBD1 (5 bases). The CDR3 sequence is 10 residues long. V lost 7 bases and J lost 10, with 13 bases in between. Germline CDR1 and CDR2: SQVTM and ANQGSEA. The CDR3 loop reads CSDRQQSYTF. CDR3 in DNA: TGCAGCGATCGACAGCAATCCTACACCTTC. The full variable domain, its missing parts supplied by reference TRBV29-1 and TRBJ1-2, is SAVISQKPSRDICQRGTSLTIQCQVDSQVTMMFWYRQQPGQSLTLIATANQGSEATYESGFVIDKFPISRPNLTFSTLTVSNMSPEDSSIYLCSDRQQSYTFGSGTRLTVV.

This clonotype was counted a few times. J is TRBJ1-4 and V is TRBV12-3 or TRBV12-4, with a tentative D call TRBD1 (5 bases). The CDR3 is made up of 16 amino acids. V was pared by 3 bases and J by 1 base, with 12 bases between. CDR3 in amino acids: CASSFSREVTNEKLFF. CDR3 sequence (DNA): TGTGCCAGCAGTTTTTCCAGGGAAGTAACTAATGAAAAACTGTTTTTT.

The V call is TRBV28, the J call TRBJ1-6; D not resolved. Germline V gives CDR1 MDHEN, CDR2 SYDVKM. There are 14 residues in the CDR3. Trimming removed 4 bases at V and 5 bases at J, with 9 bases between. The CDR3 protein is CASSSDPDNSPLHF. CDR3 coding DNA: TGTGCCAGCAGTTCGGATCCGGATAATTCACCCCTCCACTTT.

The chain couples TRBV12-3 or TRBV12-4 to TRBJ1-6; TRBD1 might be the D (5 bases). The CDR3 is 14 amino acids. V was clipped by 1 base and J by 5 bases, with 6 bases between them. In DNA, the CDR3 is TGTGCCAGCAGTTTAGGCAGGGATAATTCACCCCTCCACTTT. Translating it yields CASSLGRDNSPLHF.

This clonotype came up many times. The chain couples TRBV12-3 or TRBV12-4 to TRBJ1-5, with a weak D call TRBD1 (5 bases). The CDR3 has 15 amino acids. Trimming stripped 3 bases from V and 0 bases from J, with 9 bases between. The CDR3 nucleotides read TGTGCCAGCAGTTTGGCAGGGAATAGCAATCAGCCCCAGCATTTT. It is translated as CASSLAGNSNQPQHF.

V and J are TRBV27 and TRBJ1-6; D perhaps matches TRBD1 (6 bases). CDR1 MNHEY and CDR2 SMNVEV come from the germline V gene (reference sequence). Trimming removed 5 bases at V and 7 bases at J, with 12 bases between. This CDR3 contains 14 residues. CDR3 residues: CASSLGGPNSPLHF. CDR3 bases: TGTGCCAGCAGTCTTGGGGGCCCCAATTCACCCCTCCACTTT.